These 8 T cell receptor beta chains were sequenced from one sample in a study of T cells in pancreatic ductal adenocarcinoma. TCRdb keeps only in-frame clones here, not all; method: immunoSEQ multiplex PCR. Of over 85,000 clones listed, about 95% were seen once; the top ten hold under 3.5%. The selected patients with pancreatic ductal adenocarcinoma had surgery but no neoadjuvant therapy. The sequencing input was PBMCs. These receptors came from a human donor with pancreatic ductal adenocarcinoma.

The chain carries TRBV12-5 and TRBJ2-3, with TRBD1 identical over 7 bases. The CDR3 contains 13 residues. Germline lookup yields CDR1 LGHNT and CDR2 FRNRAP. V was pared by 9 bases and J by 2 bases, with 5 bases of the junction left unmatched. CDR3 sequence (DNA): TGTGCTAGCCGGGACAGCTTCACAGATACGCAGTATTTT. This encodes CASRDSFTDTQYF.

J is TRBJ2-7 and V is TRBV4-3, with 9 nucleotides matching TRBD1. Germline V lookup: CDR1 LGHNA, CDR2 YSLEER. Trimming removed 5 bases from V and 3 bases from J; junction bases left unmatched: 8. CDR3 size: 15 residues. CDR3 nucleotide sequence: TGCGCCAGCAGCTTAGGGACAGGGAGGGGCTACGAGCAGTACTTC. Protein sequence: CASSLGTGRGYEQYF.

The rearrangement links TRBV28 to TRBJ2-3; 8 bases fit TRBD1. V lost 6 bases and J lost 4; bases outside the gene matches: 9. Germline V CDR1 and CDR2: MDHEN, SYDVKM. The CDR3 consists of 15 residues. The CDR3 spells CASSLITGGPDTQYF. CDR3 nucleotide sequence: TGTGCCAGCAGCCTTATAACAGGGGGACCAGATACGCAGTATTTT.

The DNA for the CDR3 is TGTGCCATCAGTGAGGAGCCCGGGACAACTGAGCAGTTCTTC. This gives the protein CAISEEPGTTEQFF. This chain links TRBV10-3 with TRBJ2-1; D may be TRBD1 (6 bases). The CDR3 runs to 14 residues. Germline V gene sequence: CDR1 ENHRY, CDR2 SYGVKD. Trimming removed 2 bases at V and 9 bases at J, with 14 bases between.

The V call is TRBV5-1, the J call TRBJ2-7; possibly TRBD2 for D (6 bases). Looked up from germline, CDR1 is SGHRS and CDR2 is YFSETQ. This CDR3 contains 12 residues. V lost 2 bases and J lost 9, with 12 bases in between. DNA for the CDR3: TGCGCCAGCAGCTTAGGTTCGGAGGGGCAGTACTTC. It yields the protein CASSLGSEGQYF.

The CDR3 sequence: CASSLRGTFGPKETQYF. The CDR3 region has the DNA TGTGCCAGCAGTTTAAGGGGGACATTTGGACCGAAAGAGACCCAGTACTTC. The V and J genes are TRBV28 and TRBJ2-5; a weak D match, TRBD1 (6 bases). From germline, CDR1 is MDHEN and CDR2 SYDVKM. Trimming shortened V by 2 bases and J by 3 bases, and 19 bases separated the two germline ends. This CDR3 region has 17 residues.

V is TRBV6-1 and J is TRBJ1-2, with a tentative D call TRBD1 (5 bases). There are 12 residues in the CDR3. V was shortened by 7 bases and J by 3 bases, with 9 bases between the two germline ends. The germline gives CDR1 MNHNS, CDR2 SASEGT. CDR3 coding DNA: TGTGCCAGCAATAGACAGTACTATGGCTACACCTTC. This codes for CASNRQYYGYTF.

The rearrangement joins TRBV12-5 to TRBJ2-1, with TRBD1 matching over 10 bases. Trimming at V came to 5 bases and at J to 8 bases, leaving 6 bases not matched to a gene. CDR1 is LGHNT, CDR2 FRNRAP, per germline. This CDR3 spans 14 amino acids. CDR3 sequence reads: CASGRDRGGDEQFF. The CDR3 coding sequence is TGTGCTAGTGGTCGGGACAGGGGAGGGGATGAGCAGTTCTTC.